This T cell receptor (beta chain) was identified during a study of T cell responses to AZD1222 COVID-19 vaccine. Clones were read by immunoSEQ multiplex PCR, and TCRdb kept only the in-frame ones, dropping some. This sample has 150,000 or so clones, with 85% to 95% found just once. Germline values: CDR1 SGHDT, CDR2 YYEEEE. This CDR3 has 13 amino acids. The ends were cut back, 3 bases at V and 6 bases at J, with 11 bases in the middle. The count of this clone is one. This sequence was found in an adult in good health. The chain employs TRBV5-6 and TRBJ2-3; possible D gene TRBD2, 5 bases. The sequencing here drew on peripheral blood, taken on day 0 of AZD1222 vaccination. The CDR3, as DNA: TGTGCCAGCAGCTCCCGGGATTGGGATACGCAGTATTTT. Translation gives CASSSRDWDTQYF. The entire variable domain, with the rest obtained from reference TRBV5-6 and TRBJ2-3, is as follows: DAGVTQSPTHLIKTRGQQVTLRCSPKSGHDTVSWYQQALGQGPQFIFQYYEEEERQRGNFPDRFSGHQFPNYSSELNVNALLLGDSALYLCASSSRDWDTQYFGPGTRLTVL.